This T cell receptor beta chain appears in the sequencing data of a study of blood T cells in healthy people across ages. The CDR3 runs to 15 residues. The J segment lost 6 bases and the V segment lost 4 bases, leaving 12 bases of the junction unmatched. Germline V gene lookup returns CDR1 SGHRS and CDR2 YFSETQ. It was with a sample-barcoded 5' primer and a J-beta primer mix that a second PCR of roughly 7 to 12 cycles was run. TCRdb processed the 5' RACE reads anew with MiXCR; each CDR3 protein has one entry. Here the sample spans about 630,000 distinct CDR3 sequences, more than 20% being singletons. This clonotype was observed a handful of times.

The receptor was isolated from a man in his 70s in good health. The sample taken for sequencing was blood. The chain combines TRBV5-1 with TRBJ2-7, with TRBD2 matching over 8 bases. The CDR3 DNA is TGCGCCAGCAGCCCCTCAGCGGGAGAAAGTGGCGAGCAGTACTTC. As protein: CASSPSAGESGEQYF.